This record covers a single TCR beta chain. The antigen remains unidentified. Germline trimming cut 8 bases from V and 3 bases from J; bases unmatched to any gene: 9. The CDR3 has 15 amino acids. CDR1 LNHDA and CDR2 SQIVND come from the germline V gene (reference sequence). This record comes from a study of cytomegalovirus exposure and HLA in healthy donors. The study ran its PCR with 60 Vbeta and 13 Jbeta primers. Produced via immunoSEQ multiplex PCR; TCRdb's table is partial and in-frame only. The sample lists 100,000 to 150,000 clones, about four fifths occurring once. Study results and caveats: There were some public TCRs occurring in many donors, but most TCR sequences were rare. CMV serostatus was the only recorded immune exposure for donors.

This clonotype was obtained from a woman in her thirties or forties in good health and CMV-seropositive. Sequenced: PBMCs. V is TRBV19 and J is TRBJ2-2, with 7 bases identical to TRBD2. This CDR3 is CASLGLPEDTGELFF. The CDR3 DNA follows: TGTGCCAGTCTGGGACTACCGGAGGACACCGGGGAGCTGTTTTTT.